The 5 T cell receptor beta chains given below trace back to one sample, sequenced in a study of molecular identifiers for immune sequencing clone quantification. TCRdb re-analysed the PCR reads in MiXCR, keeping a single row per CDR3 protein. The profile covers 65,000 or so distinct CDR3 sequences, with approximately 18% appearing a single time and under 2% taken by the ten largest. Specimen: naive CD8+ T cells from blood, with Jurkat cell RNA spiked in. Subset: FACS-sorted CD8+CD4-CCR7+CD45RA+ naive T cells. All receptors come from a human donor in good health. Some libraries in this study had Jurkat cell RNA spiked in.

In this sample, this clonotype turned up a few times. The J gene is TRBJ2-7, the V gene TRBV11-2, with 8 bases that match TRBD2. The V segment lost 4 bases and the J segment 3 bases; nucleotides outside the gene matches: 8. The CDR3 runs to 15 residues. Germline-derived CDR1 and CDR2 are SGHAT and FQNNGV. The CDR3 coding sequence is TGTGCCAGCAGCTGGGGGAGCGGGAGTAACTACGAGCAGTACTTC. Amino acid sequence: CASSWGSGSNYEQYF.

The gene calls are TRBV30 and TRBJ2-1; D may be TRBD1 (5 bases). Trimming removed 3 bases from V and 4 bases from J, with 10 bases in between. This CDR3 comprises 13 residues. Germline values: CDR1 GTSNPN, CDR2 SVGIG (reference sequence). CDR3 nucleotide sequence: TGTGCCTGGAGCCGGACACCTTACAATGAGCAGTTCTTC. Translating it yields CAWSRTPYNEQFF.

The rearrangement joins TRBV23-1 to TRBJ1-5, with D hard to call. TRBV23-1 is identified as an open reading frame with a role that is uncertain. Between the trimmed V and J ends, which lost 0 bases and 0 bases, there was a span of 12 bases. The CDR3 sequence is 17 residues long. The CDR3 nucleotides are TGCGCCAGCAGTCAATCGGAGGGAGGTTATAGCAATCAGCCCCAGCATTTT. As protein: CASSQSEGGYSNQPQHF.

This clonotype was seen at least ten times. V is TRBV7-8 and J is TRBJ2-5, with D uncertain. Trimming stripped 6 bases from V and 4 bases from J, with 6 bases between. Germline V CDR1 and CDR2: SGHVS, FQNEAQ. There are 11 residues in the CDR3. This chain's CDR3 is CASRSPETQYF. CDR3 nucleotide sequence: TGTGCCAGCAGGTCCCCAGAGACCCAGTACTTC.

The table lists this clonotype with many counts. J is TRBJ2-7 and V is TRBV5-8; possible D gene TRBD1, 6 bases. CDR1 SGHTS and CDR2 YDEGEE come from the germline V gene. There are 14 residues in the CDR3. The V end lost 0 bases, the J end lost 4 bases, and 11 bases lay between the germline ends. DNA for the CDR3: TGTGCCAGCAGCTTGGGACAGGAGGTTTACGAGCAGTACTTC. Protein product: CASSLGQEVYEQYF.